This T cell receptor (beta chain) was identified during a study of blood T cell repertoires in COVID-19. About the study: T cells, B-cell-depleted T cells, or PBMCs provided the cDNA or gDNA that served as material.

The CDR3 is made up of 18 amino acids. Source study methods: Using reference gene primer amplification, nucleated cell counts were estimated. Assay used: immunoSEQ multiplex PCR; TCRdb lists only in-frame clones, some missing. That table is the source of V, J and clone size, and D and trimming were worked out from the DNA. The sample comprises more than 85,000 clones, 81% of which are singletons, and more than 8% rests with the top ten. The sequenced material came from peripheral blood. This chain joins TRBV21-1 and TRBJ2-6; TRBD1 is the table's D call, not checked against the DNA. TRBV21-1 has pseudogene status. The clonotype comes from a woman in her seventies with acute or convalescent COVID-19. The CDR3 region has the DNA TGTGCCAGCAGCAAAGAAAGACAGGGGGCATCTGGGGCCAACGTCCTGACTTTC. It is translated as CASSKERQGASGANVLTF.